The 15 T cell receptor beta chains reported below all come from one sample, sequenced in a study of regulatory T cells in long-lasting Graves disease. Indicated time point: newly diagnosed GD, antithyroid drugs for less than 3 months. Isolated PBMC RNA provided the starting material for the TCR library. CDR3 regions were amplified by Arm-PCR using iRepertoire HTBI primers to build TCR beta libraries. From the multiplex PCR reads, TCRdb called clonotypes with MiXCR, one entry per CDR3 protein. The sample has under 300,000 distinct CDR3 sequences; roughly 18% are singletons. The source material was peripheral blood mononuclear cells (PBMCs), sampled at new diagnosis, from a patient treated with antithyroid drugs. These receptors were taken from a female donor with Graves disease.

The rearrangement uses TRBV2 and TRBJ1-5; 7 positions match TRBD1. The germline CDR1 and CDR2 sequences are SNHLY and FYNNEI. The length of the CDR3 is 15 residues. Trimming took 2 bases from V and 9 from J; bases not matched to a gene: 10. CDR3 amino acids: CASSETTGASGPQHF. DNA for the CDR3: TGTGCCAGCAGTGAAACTACAGGGGCCTCAGGGCCCCAGCATTTT.

This clonotype turned up a few times. The genes are TRBV20-1 and TRBJ2-3; 8 nucleotides match TRBD2. This CDR3 region has 15 residues. V dropped 5 bases and J dropped 1; count of bases not matched to a gene: 8. CDR1 is DFQATT and CDR2 is SNEGSKA in the germline V gene (reference sequence). The CDR3 sequence: CSASSATSGTDTQYF. CDR3 nucleotide sequence: TGCAGTGCTTCTTCCGCGACTAGCGGCACAGATACGCAGTATTTT.

In regard to this clonotype: Possible read error: a much larger clone is one base away. V is TRBV6-1 and J is TRBJ1-2; D may be TRBD1 (6 bases). This CDR3 is built from 13 residues. V lost 0 bases and J 8 bases, leaving 10 bases between the germline ends. Germline V CDR1 and CDR2: MNHNS, SASEGT. CDR3 amino acids: CASSEAPRGGYTF. Written as DNA, the CDR3 is TGTGCCAGCAGTGAAGCGCCCAGGGGCGGCTACACCTTC.

This clonotype was seen at least ten times. Here the CDR3 DNA reads TGTGCTACGCGTATCGGGGCGGGGGACGGGGATACGCAGTATTTT. Translation: CATRIGAGDGDTQYF. The V and J genes are TRBV6-1 and TRBJ2-3; the match to TRBD2 covers 7 bases. The germline gives CDR1 MNHNS, CDR2 SASEGT. CDR3 length: 15 amino acids.

The chain couples TRBV6-7 to TRBJ2-2, with 10 bases fitting TRBD1. TRBV6-7 is an open reading frame, and its role is uncertain. The J segment lost 5 bases and the V segment lost 11 bases, leaving 14 bases of the junction unmatched. The CDR3 length is 16 residues. In DNA form, the CDR3 reads TGTGCCGGCCCCCGGGGGACAGGGGTCCTAACCGGGGAGCTGTTTTTT. This encodes CAGPRGTGVLTGELFF.

The chain recombines TRBV7-9 with TRBJ2-7, with 9 bases matching TRBD1. The CDR3 sequence is 17 residues long. J lost 0 bases, V lost 4 bases, and 10 bases had no gene match. Germline assignment: CDR1 SEHNR and CDR2 FQNEAQ (reference sequence). CDR3 sequence reads: CASSYSPGQGSSYEQYF. The CDR3 region has the DNA TGTGCCAGCAGCTATTCCCCGGGACAGGGTAGCTCCTACGAGCAGTACTTC. Supplemented by reference TRBV7-9 and TRBJ2-7, the full variable domain reads DTGVSQNPRHKITKRGQNVTFRCDPISEHNRLYWYRQTLGQGPEFLTYFQNEAQLEKSRLLSDRFSAERPKGSFSTLEIQRTEQGDSAMYLCASSYSPGQGSSYEQYFGPGTRLTVT.

This clonotype was counted between two and nine times. The V call is TRBV12-3 or TRBV12-4, the J call TRBJ1-2; 7 bases align to TRBD1. The trim removed 1 base at V and 4 bases at J, leaving 6 bases unmatched. This CDR3 region has 15 residues. CDR3 loop: CASSLGTGGSYGYTF. DNA for the CDR3: TGTGCCAGCAGTTTAGGGACAGGAGGAAGCTATGGCTACACCTTC.

This clonotype was observed at least ten times. This chain uses TRBV27 with TRBJ1-2; TRBD1 aligns across 8 bases. CDR1 and CDR2 (germline): MNHEY, SMNVEV (reference sequence). The CDR3 is made up of 14 amino acids. After removal of 5 bases from V and 4 bases from J, the junction contained 6 bases not matched to a gene. CDR3 sequence: CASSAFTGGYGYTF. DNA of the CDR3: TGTGCCAGCAGTGCCTTTACAGGGGGCTATGGCTACACCTTC.

This clonotype was seen repeatedly, ten times or more. The J gene is TRBJ1-5, the V gene TRBV18, with TRBD1 as a possible D gene (6 bases). The germline V gene encodes CDR1 KGHSH and CDR2 LQKENI. Trimming removed 2 bases at V and 3 bases at J, with 20 bases between. The CDR3 length is 18 residues. CDR3 DNA sequence: TGTGCCAGCTCACCAGTAGGGGGAAGGGGCGCGAACAATCAGCCCCAGCATTTT. Its translation is CASSPVGGRGANNQPQHF.

This clonotype has ten or more counts. This chain uses TRBV9 with TRBJ2-5, with 10 nucleotides matching TRBD2. V shed 2 bases and J 5 bases; nucleotides not matched to a gene: 9. The CDR3 is 16 residues long. Germline V gene lookup returns CDR1 SGDLS and CDR2 YYNGEE. The CDR3 spells CASSVGSGRGMETQYF. DNA of the CDR3: TGTGCCAGCAGCGTCGGCAGCGGGAGGGGGATGGAGACCCAGTACTTC.

For this clonotype: This may be a read error, as it is one base from a much larger clone. No conserved phenylalanine or tryptophan ends this CDR3, so it is likely a read error. J is TRBJ1-4 and V is TRBV6-9, with D possibly being TRBD1 (6 bases). V lost 3 bases to trimming and J lost 6 bases, with 17 bases between them. Germline V gene sequence: CDR1 MNHGY, CDR2 SVAAGI. This CDR3 spans 16 amino acids. CDR3 protein: CASSYSLGTKDEKLFL. For the CDR3, the DNA is TGTGCCAGCAGTTACTCCCTTGGGACAAAGGATGAAAAACTGTTTCTT.

At least ten counts were recorded for this clonotype. CDR3 sequence: CASSETTGGEKLFF. In nucleotides, the CDR3 is TGTGCCAGTAGCGAGACGACAGGGGGCGAAAAACTGTTTTTT. This rearrangement joins TRBV19 to TRBJ1-4; TRBD1 aligns across 10 bases. V trimming: 6 bases; J trimming: 8 bases; junction bases outside the gene matches: 6. The germline CDR1 and CDR2 sequences are LNHDA and SQIVND (reference sequence). This CDR3 is built from 14 residues.

The chain has TRBV24-1 and TRBJ2-2; TRBD1 matches 8 bases. Germline V lookup: CDR1 KGHDR, CDR2 SFDVKD. The CDR3 consists of 14 residues. With 10 bases clipped from V and 4 bases from J, the junction kept 7 bases outside the gene matches. The CDR3 DNA sequence: TGTGCCACAGCCGGGACAGGCTCCACCGGGGAGCTGTTTTTT. This translates into CATAGTGSTGELFF.

This clonotype came up many times. The chain links TRBV2 to TRBJ1-2, with a weak D call TRBD1 (6 bases). The CDR3 consists of 12 residues. Trimming took off 7 bases at V and 7 bases at J, with 13 bases between the two ends. CDR1 and CDR2 (germline): SNHLY, FYNNEI. The chain's CDR3 is CASTAQGGGYTF. For the CDR3, the DNA is TGTGCCAGCACTGCACAGGGCGGTGGCTACACCTTC.

This clonotype was seen many times. The V and J genes are TRBV19 and TRBJ1-2; 10 bases are shared with TRBD1. V shed 7 bases, J shed 7 bases, and the junction held 9 bases outside the gene matches. The germline CDR1 and CDR2 sequences are LNHDA and SQIVND (reference sequence). This CDR3 contains 14 residues. The chain's CDR3 is CASMGTGELPGYTF. The CDR3 DNA reads as TGTGCCAGTATGGGGACAGGGGAACTGCCTGGCTACACCTTC.